Listed below are T cell receptor beta chains from one sample, sequenced in a study of shared clonotypes between healthy human individuals. Produced via immunoSEQ multiplex PCR; TCRdb's table is partial and in-frame only. Of roughly 2.2 million clones detected, over 90% appear once; the ten largest clones hold 0.35% to 0.45%. Sequences were obtained from naive CD4+ T cells from PBMCs. The receptors shown here come from a man aged 18 to 35 in good health. Some clones in this sample may be carry-over from other donors' samples. CDR3s include the opening cysteine and the closing phenylalanine or tryptophan. The D gene is left open where the match is weak. The size entry is marked missing in some rows and otherwise reads once, few, many or a size class.

CASSLGGGRASDEQFF	TGTGCCAGCAGCTTAGGAGGGGGCAGGGCTTCAGATGAGCAGTTCTTC	-	-	TRBV7-3	TRBJ2-1	16
CASSLLDPANEKLFF	TGCGCCAGCAGCTTACTGGACCCGGCTAATGAAAAACTGTTTTTT	-	-	TRBV5-1	TRBJ1-4	15
CASSIDRRYSNQPQHF	TGTGCCAGTAGTATAGACAGGAGATATAGCAATCAGCCCCAGCATTTT	-	-	TRBV19	TRBJ1-5	16
CASSHPREEAGYTF	TGTGCCAGCAGTCACCCCAGGGAGGAGGCTGGCTACACCTTC	-	-	TRBV5-4	TRBJ1-2	14
CASSEVWGENIQYF	TGTGCCAGCAGTGAAGTGTGGGGAGAAAACATTCAGTACTTC	-	-	TRBV6-1	TRBJ2-4	14
CASRRKATGNTIYF	TGTGCCAGCAGAAGGAAGGCAACTGGAAACACCATATATTTT	-	-	TRBV6-5	TRBJ1-3	14
CSITGSSTDTQYF	TGCAGCATCACGGGGAGTAGCACAGATACGCAGTATTTT	-	-	TRBV29-1	TRBJ2-3	13
CASSIRGFVQPQHF	TGTGCCAGTAGTATTCGGGGTTTTGTTCAGCCCCAGCATTTT	-	-	TRBV19	TRBJ1-5	14
CASSEALLTDTQYF	TGTGCCAGCAGTGAAGCGCTCTTAACGGATACGCAGTATTTT	-	-	TRBV2	TRBJ2-3	14
CASSLGAGNTIYF	TGTGCCAGCAGCTTAGGTGCGGGAAACACCATATATTTT	-	-	TRBV11-2	TRBJ1-3	13
CASSLASGRRVGTQYF	TGTGCCAGCAGCTTAGCTAGCGGGAGGCGGGTGGGTACGCAGTATTTT	-	TRBD2	TRBV11-2	TRBJ2-3	16
CASSPRDRGRVLINEQFF	TGTGCCAGCAGCCCCCGGGACAGGGGACGGGTCCTGATCAATGAGCAGTTCTTC	-	TRBD1	TRBV11-2	TRBJ2-1	18
CASGWERKIGEQFF	TGTGCCAGCGGCTGGGAGCGAAAGATAGGTGAGCAGTTCTTC	-	-	TRBV6-1	TRBJ2-1	14
CSVEGQGYEQYF	TGCAGCGTTGAGGGACAGGGCTACGAGCAGTACTTC	-	TRBD1	TRBV29-1	TRBJ2-7	12
CASSRTLTSGQYNEQFF	TGTGCCAGCAGCCGGACCCTGACTAGCGGGCAGTACAATGAGCAGTTCTTC	-	TRBD2	TRBV11-2	TRBJ2-1	17
CASSLDRKRVTF	TGTGCCAGCAGTCTGGACAGGAAGAGAGTCACCTTC	-	TRBD1	TRBV6-5	TRBJ1-2	12
CASSYFGGTNTEAFF	TGTGCCAGCAGTTACTTTGGGGGTACGAACACTGAAGCTTTCTTT	-	-	TRBV6-5	TRBJ1-1	15
CASSYRVRNSPLHF	TGTGCCAGCAGCTACAGGGTACGGAATTCACCCCTCCACTTT	-	-	TRBV7-2	TRBJ1-6	14
CASSGTGSPRANEKLFF	TGTGCCAGCAGTGGAACAGGATCCCCCCGAGCTAATGAAAAACTGTTTTTT	-	-	TRBV2	TRBJ1-4	17
CASSAYGRKNEQFF	TGTGCCAGCAGTGCGTACGGGAGGAAGAATGAGCAGTTCTTC	-	TRBD2	TRBV2	TRBJ2-1	14
CALSPGRGSPYEQYF	TGTGCCCTATCACCGGGGCGAGGGTCCCCCTACGAGCAGTACTTC	-	-	TRBV6-1	TRBJ2-7	15
CASSPQRQGRGDFNTEAFF	TGCGCCAGCAGCCCGCAGAGACAGGGGAGGGGGGATTTTAACACTGAAGCTTTCTTT	-	TRBD1	TRBV5-1	TRBJ1-1	19
CASSLYYGYTF	TGTGCCAGCAGTTTATATTATGGCTACACCTTC	-	-	TRBV28	TRBJ1-2	11
CASSFIQGNPGYTF	TGTGCCAGCAGCTTTATACAGGGGAATCCTGGCTACACCTTC	-	TRBD1	TRBV7-2	TRBJ1-2	14
CASGLAGPYNEQFF	TGTGCCAGTGGACTAGCGGGACCCTACAATGAGCAGTTCTTC	-	TRBD2	TRBV19	TRBJ2-1	14
CASMKPGTGVGNQPQHF	TGTGCCAGCATGAAACCCGGGACAGGGGTTGGCAATCAGCCCCAGCATTTT	-	TRBD1	TRBV2	TRBJ1-5	17
CASSVEDPSEQYF	TGTGCCAGCAGCGTAGAGGACCCATCCGAGCAGTACTTC	-	-	TRBV9	TRBJ2-7	13
CASSSRPPYEQYF	TGTGCCAGCAGCTCCCGGCCCCCCTACGAGCAGTACTTC	-	-	TRBV7-2	TRBJ2-7	13
CASGLTGQLGGYTF	TGTGCCAGCGGTCTGACAGGGCAGTTGGGGGGCTACACCTTC	-	TRBD1	TRBV6-1	TRBJ1-2	14
CASSYGQLYGYTF	TGTGCCAGCAGTTACGGACAGCTCTATGGCTACACCTTC	-	-	TRBV6-5	TRBJ1-2	13
CASSDSGTSYEQYF	TGCGCCAGCAGTGATTCGGGGACCTCCTACGAGCAGTACTTC	-	-	TRBV10-1	TRBJ2-7	14
CAISDSLGTDTQYF	TGTGCCATCAGTGATTCCCTAGGCACAGATACGCAGTATTTT	-	-	TRBV10-3	TRBJ2-3	14
CASSSLATVGEKLFF	TGCGCCAGCAGCTCCCTCGCGACGGTGGGCGAAAAACTGTTTTTT	-	-	TRBV5-1	TRBJ1-4	15
CASREGGSNQETQYF	TGTGCCAGCAGAGAGGGAGGGTCGAACCAAGAGACCCAGTACTTC	-	TRBD2	TRBV11-2	TRBJ2-5	15
CASSSSPSGANEQFF	TGTGCCAGCAGCTCGTCCCCTAGCGGGGCCAATGAGCAGTTCTTC	-	TRBD2	TRBV7-6	TRBJ2-1	15
CASSQAGTSGRAGEQFF	TGTGCCAGCAGCCAGGCTGGGACTAGCGGGAGGGCTGGGGAGCAGTTCTTC	-	TRBD2	TRBV4-2	TRBJ2-1	17
CASRLGHSYGYTF	TGTGCCAGCAGACTGGGACATTCCTATGGCTACACCTTC	-	-	TRBV6-5	TRBJ1-2	13
CASSLVLAGYNEQFF	TGTGCCAGCAGCTTGGTACTAGCGGGCTACAATGAGCAGTTCTTC	-	TRBD2	TRBV5-4	TRBJ2-1	15
CASSHYGLGNTEAFF	TGTGCCAGCAGCCACTATGGCCTGGGTAACACTGAAGCTTTCTTT	few	-	TRBV4-2	TRBJ1-1	15
CASSLLAVPEQYF	TGTGCCAGCAGTTTACTAGCGGTACCCGAGCAGTACTTC	-	TRBD2	TRBV27	TRBJ2-7	13
CASRSGGQLGTEAFF	TGTGCCAGCAGGTCGGGGGGTCAACTAGGCACTGAAGCTTTCTTT	-	-	TRBV6-5	TRBJ1-1	15
CASSWDRTYYGYTF	TGTGCCAGCAGTTGGGACAGGACTTACTATGGCTACACCTTC	-	TRBD1	TRBV27	TRBJ1-2	14
CASSRGLAASYEQYF	TGTGCCAGCAGCAGGGGACTAGCGGCCTCCTACGAGCAGTACTTC	-	TRBD2	TRBV5-6	TRBJ2-7	15
CASSASGDSHEQYF	TGTGCCAGCAGTGCATCAGGGGACAGCCACGAGCAGTACTTC	-	TRBD1	TRBV27	TRBJ2-7	14
CARPRVLSGNTIYF	TGTGCCAGACCCAGGGTGTTGAGTGGAAACACCATATATTTT	-	-	TRBV27	TRBJ1-3	14
CASHNRREGAADTQYF	TGTGCCAGCCACAACCGTCGGGAGGGGGCAGCCGATACGCAGTATTTT	-	-	TRBV5-6	TRBJ2-3	16
CASSFSGSVDTQYF	TGCGCCAGCAGCTTTAGCGGGAGCGTGGATACGCAGTATTTT	-	TRBD2	TRBV5-1	TRBJ2-3	14
CASSYTGQGGGYTF	TGTGCCAGCAGTTACACGGGACAGGGCGGCGGCTACACCTTC	-	TRBD1	TRBV6-6	TRBJ1-2	14
CASRRTGGAGVTNEKLFF	TGTGCCAGCAGGCGAACAGGGGGCGCCGGGGTAACTAATGAAAAACTGTTTTTT	-	TRBD1	TRBV2	TRBJ1-4	18
CASSLTGKYTEAFF	TGTGCCAGCAGCTTGACGGGGAAGTACACTGAAGCTTTCTTT	-	-	TRBV5-4	TRBJ1-1	14
CASSGGVRTEAFF	TGTGCCAGCAGCGGGGGGGTCCGGACTGAAGCTTTCTTT	-	-	TRBV5-4	TRBJ1-1	13
CASSRTISGNEQFF	TGTGCCAGCAGCAGGACTATTAGCGGCAATGAGCAGTTCTTC	-	-	TRBV7-2	TRBJ2-1	14
CASSQSGTSQETQYF	TGCGCCAGCAGCCAGTCCGGGACTAGTCAAGAGACCCAGTACTTC	-	TRBD2	TRBV4-1	TRBJ2-5	15
CASSPGLSVSSGELFF	TGTGCCAGTAGCCCAGGACTCTCCGTAAGCTCCGGGGAGCTGTTTTTT	-	-	TRBV19	TRBJ2-2	16
CASSPEGDSTTNEKLFF	TGTGCCAGCAGCCCCGAAGGGGACAGTACAACTAATGAAAAACTGTTTTTT	-	TRBD1	TRBV14	TRBJ1-4	17
CASSFVSSGRGGSYNEQFF	TGTGCCAGCAGTTTCGTGAGTAGCGGGAGGGGTGGCTCCTACAATGAGCAGTTCTTC	-	TRBD2	TRBV28	TRBJ2-1	19